This T cell receptor beta chain came from a study of cytomegalovirus exposure and HLA in healthy donors. Study-wide background: A subsequent analysis stated that the 120 validation repertoires were run on the same platform as the 550 to 750 first-cohort repertoires.

Comments on this clone: Its antigen is unknown.

Using immunoSEQ multiplex PCR, the repertoire was profiled, and TCRdb retains in-frame clones only, with some absent. The sample lists fewer than 120,000 clones, around nine tenths seen once, with roughly 1.4% in the top ten. This CDR3 is built from 15 residues. The V and J ends lost 5 bases and 5 bases, in that order; junction bases with no gene match: 8. Per the germline V gene, CDR1 is MDHEN and CDR2 is SYDVKM. Whole-study results and caveats: The authors enumerated over 150 TCR beta chains as linked to cytomegalovirus.

The chain is built from TRBV28 and TRBJ1-2, with TRBD1 matching over 10 bases. This clonotype originated in a woman aged 25 to 39 in good health and CMV-seropositive. Sequenced material: PBMCs. CDR3 protein: CASSPTWGQGYGYTF. Here the CDR3 DNA reads TGTGCCAGCAGTCCAACATGGGGACAGGGGTATGGCTACACCTTC.